This TCR beta chain was captured in a study of CXCR3-negative and CXCR3-positive naive CD8 T cells. General study points: The study found comparably high diversity in both naive subsets and much lower diversity in memory CD8+ cells. Naive CXCR3-positive and CXCR3-negative cells shared similar TRBV-TRBJ usage, unlike memory cells. Surface CD5 was comparable between naive subsets; TCR strength was inferred from TRB CDR3 properties.

The study made its TRB cDNA libraries by 5' RACE, adding UMI labels. TCRdb reanalyzed the 5' RACE reads, giving one entry per CDR3 protein sequence and no DNA. Across about 82,000 distinct CDR3 sequences, the top ten clones capture about 1% of the sample. About this clonotype itself: What it binds is unknown.

Each CD8+ T cell subset was flow-sorted in triplicate. Every sort contained a few hundred thousand cells. The sequence came from a human donor in good health. Some clones in this sample may be carry-over from other donors' samples. Sequences were obtained from naive CXCR3- CD8+ T cells from blood. The sample's subset: CD45RO-CCR7+CD27+CD95- naive CD8+ T cells lacking CXCR3 (TNR3-).

CDR3 residues: CATEPGGKTDTQYF. The rearrangement uses TRBV3-1 and TRBJ2-3; TCRdb picks TRBD1, but there is no DNA to check that call. The CDR3 is 14 residues long. In germline, CDR1 is LGHDT, CDR2 YNNKEL (reference sequence).